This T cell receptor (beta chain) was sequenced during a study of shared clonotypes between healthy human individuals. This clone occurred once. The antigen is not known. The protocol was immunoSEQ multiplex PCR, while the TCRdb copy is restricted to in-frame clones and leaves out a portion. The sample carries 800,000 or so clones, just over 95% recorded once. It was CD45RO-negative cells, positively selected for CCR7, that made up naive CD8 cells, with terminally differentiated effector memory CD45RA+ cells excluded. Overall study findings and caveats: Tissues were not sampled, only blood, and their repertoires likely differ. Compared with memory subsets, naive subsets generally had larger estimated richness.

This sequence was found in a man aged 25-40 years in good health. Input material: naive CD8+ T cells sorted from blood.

The CDR3 DNA is TGCGCCAGCAGCCAAGACCCGCTAGCGGGAGGTTACAATGAGCAGTTCTTC. The encoded protein is CASSQDPLAGGYNEQFF. V is TRBV4-1 and J is TRBJ2-1, with 11 positions matching TRBD2. Germline CDR1 is MGHRA and CDR2 is YSYEKL. The CDR3 loop spans 17 amino acids. V lost 0 bases and J lost 4; bases outside the gene matches: 5.